This T cell receptor (beta chain) was sequenced in a study of early T cells in non-severe SARS-CoV-2 infection. Study details: Alpha and beta chains were unpaired, from unsorted whole-blood bulk RNA.

In the library, individual cDNA molecules carried attached unique molecular identifiers. MiXCR was run by TCRdb on the 5' RACE reads, yielding one entry per CDR3 protein. The repertoire holds about 58,000 distinct CDR3 sequences, with roughly 7.7% as singletons. In germline, CDR1 is SNHLY, CDR2 FYNNEI. V lost 6 bases and J 1 base, leaving 9 bases between the germline ends. This CDR3 is 13 amino acids long. Findings and caveats of the study: Private and CD4 specificities were missed by VDJdb matching, skewed to anti-spike CD8.

This clonotype was seen more than once but under ten times. The target antigen is unknown. The TCR comes from an adult who was a healthcare worker with PCR-confirmed SARS-CoV-2 infection or an uninfected control (not recorded which). This sequence joins TRBV2 and TRBJ1-2; the D is unclear. Sequencing was done on a sample of whole blood. Here the CDR3 reads CASSVDGNYGYTF. The DNA of the CDR3 is TGTGCCAGCAGCGTGGACGGTAACTATGGCTACACCTTC.